The 27 T cell receptor beta chains below were found in one sample sequenced in a study of regulatory T cells in long-lasting Graves disease. Documented time point: newly diagnosed GD, antithyroid drugs for less than 3 months. RNA extracted from PBMCs served as the sequencing template. Combining iRepertoire HTBI primers with Arm-PCR of CDR3 regions, the authors built TCR beta libraries. A single record per CDR3 protein comes from TCRdb applying MiXCR to the multiplex PCR reads. Here the sample spans over 500,000 distinct CDR3 sequences, around 17% being singletons. These data are also associated with another study on T cells in Graves' hyperthyroidism and ophthalmopathy.

Specimen: peripheral blood mononuclear cells (PBMCs), collected at new diagnosis, from a patient treated with antithyroid drugs. All receptors derive from a young woman with Graves disease.

CDR3 sequence reads: CSVGGTSVNQPQHF. CDR3 coding DNA: TGCAGCGTTGGGGGTACCTCGGTCAATCAGCCCCAGCATTTT. The V gene is TRBV29-1, the J gene TRBJ1-5; D is unclear. CDR1 and CDR2 from the germline V gene are SQVTM and ANQGSEA. V was trimmed by 4 bases and J by 3 bases, leaving 13 bases between them. This CDR3 has 14 residues.

This clonotype was found a few times. The J gene is TRBJ2-1, the V gene TRBV5-1; perhaps TRBD2 as D (6 bases). Trimming left V 6 bases short and J 4 bases short, with 17 bases between. Germline V CDR1 and CDR2: SGHRS, YFSETQ. This CDR3 contains 15 residues. Here the CDR3 DNA reads TGCGCCAGCAAACGCGGGGATGGCTATTACAATGAGCAGTTCTTC. This translates into CASKRGDGYYNEQFF. The variable domain in full, with the rest retrieved from reference TRBV5-1 and TRBJ2-1, is KAGVTQTPRYLIKTRGQQVTLSCSPISGHRSVSWYQQTPGQGLQFLFEYFSETQRNKGNFPGRFSGRQFSNSRSEMNVSTLELGDSALYLCASKRGDGYYNEQFFGPGTRLTVL.

This clonotype was seen more than once but under ten times. V and J are TRBV7-8 and TRBJ2-2; D possibly matches TRBD1 or TRBD2 (5 bases each). The CDR3 loop spans 15 amino acids. V gave up 10 bases and J gave up 3 bases, with 18 bases separating them. The V gene's germline CDR1 is SGHVS and CDR2 FQNEAQ. The CDR3 spells CATEGRGADTGELFF. In DNA form, the CDR3 reads TGTGCCACAGAGGGAAGGGGTGCGGACACCGGGGAGCTGTTTTTT.

CDR3 in DNA: TGCGCCAGCAGCTTAAATCTACTGGGACAGGGGAATTACGAGCAGTACTTC. Encoded protein: CASSLNLLGQGNYEQYF. The V call is TRBV5-1, the J call TRBJ2-7, with 10 bases aligning to TRBD1. Unmatched junction bases numbered 12, after V lost 2 bases and J lost 4 bases. The CDR3 length is 17 residues. The germline V gene has CDR1 SGHRS and CDR2 YFSETQ.

This CDR3 is CASSHVYLESSGNTIYF. In DNA form, the CDR3 reads TGTGCCAGCAGCCATGTGTACCTCGAAAGCTCTGGAAACACCATATATTTT. V usage is TRBV3-1 and J usage is TRBJ1-3, with D unclear. Germline V gene lookup returns CDR1 LGHDT and CDR2 YNNKEL (reference sequence). The CDR3 spans 17 residues. Trimming took 3 bases from V and 0 from J, leaving 15 bases between them.

The sample holds a few counts of this clonotype. V usage is TRBV2 and J usage is TRBJ1-2; 7 nucleotides match TRBD1. Germline V gene data show CDR1 as SNHLY and CDR2 as FYNNEI. CDR3 length equals 13 residues. The trim removed 6 bases at V and 4 bases at J, leaving 5 bases unmatched. The CDR3 loop reads CASSRTGSYGYTF. CDR3 coding DNA: TGTGCCAGCAGCCGGACAGGTTCCTATGGCTACACCTTC. Full variable domain (remainder filled in from reference TRBV2 and TRBJ1-2): EPEVTQTPSHQVTQMGQEVILRCVPISNHLYFYWYRQILGQKVEFLVSFYNNEISEKSEIFDDQFSVERPDGSNFTLKIRSTKLEDSAMYFCASSRTGSYGYTFGSGTRLTVV.

The chain has TRBV10-3 and TRBJ1-2, with 7 bases aligning to TRBD1. In germline, CDR1 is ENHRY, CDR2 SYGVKD. The CDR3 runs 13 residues. Losses at the gene ends were 6 bases for V and 3 bases for J; bases not matched to a gene: 4. The CDR3 reads CAISRDRDYGYTF. In nucleotides, the CDR3 is TGTGCCATCAGCCGGGACAGAGACTATGGCTACACCTTC.

This clonotype was detected only a few times. The chain is built from TRBV30 and TRBJ2-7, with 7 nucleotides matching TRBD1. The CDR3 is 15 amino acids. The germline CDR1 and CDR2 sequences are GTSNPN and SVGIG (reference sequence). The J segment lost 3 bases and the V segment lost 2 bases, leaving 10 bases of the junction unmatched. CDR3 in amino acids: CAWSSRQGAGYEQYF. The CDR3 DNA follows: TGTGCCTGGAGTTCTAGACAGGGCGCGGGCTACGAGCAGTACTTC.

This clonotype was recorded many times. The J gene is TRBJ2-7, the V gene TRBV28, with a tentative D call TRBD2 (7 bases). V dropped 3 bases and J dropped 5 bases, with 17 bases sitting between them. The CDR3 consists of 15 residues. The germline gives CDR1 MDHEN, CDR2 SYDVKM. As DNA, the CDR3 is TGTGCCAGCAGTTTGGGGGGGGCGCGCAACGACGAGCAGTACTTC. Translating gives CASSLGGARNDEQYF.

The sample holds many counts of this clonotype. This chain connects TRBV28 to TRBJ1-1; 9 bases agree with TRBD1. V shed 6 bases, J shed 0 bases, and the junction held 8 bases outside the gene matches. The CDR3 runs to 16 residues. Germline CDR1 MDHEN, CDR2 SYDVKM. In DNA form, the CDR3 reads TGTGCCAGCAGCCGCGGGACAGGGATCATGAACACTGAAGCTTTCTTT. This codes for CASSRGTGIMNTEAFF. The complete variable domain, with remaining parts taken from reference TRBV28 and TRBJ1-1, reads DVKVTQSSRYLVKRTGEKVFLECVQDMDHENMFWYRQDPGLGLRLIYFSYDVKMKEKGDIPEGYSVSREKKERFSLILESASTNQTSMYLCASSRGTGIMNTEAFFGQGTRLTVV.

The table lists this clonotype with a few counts. Since the CDR3 does not end with the conserved phenylalanine or tryptophan, this likely comes from a read error. The J gene is TRBJ1-5, the V gene TRBV2, with a possible D match to TRBD1 (5 bases). The CDR3 is 15 amino acids. The V gene's germline CDR1 is SNHLY and CDR2 FYNNEI. V shed 2 bases and J shed 1 base, with 9 bases lying between them. CDR3 in DNA: TGTGCCAGCAGTGAACGGCGACAGAGCAATCAGCCCCAGCATCTT. Encoded protein: CASSERRQSNQPQHL.

The sample holds many counts of this clonotype. The chain carries TRBV6-1 and TRBJ2-7; 16 bases are a match to TRBD2. Trimming at V came to 6 bases and at J to 4 bases, leaving 6 bases not matched to a gene. The CDR3 runs to 16 residues. Looked up from germline, CDR1 is MNHNS and CDR2 is SASEGT. The DNA of the CDR3 is TGTGCCAGCAGATCCGGGACTAGCGGGAGGGGGTACGAGCAGTACTTC. Its protein is CASRSGTSGRGYEQYF.

This clonotype has ten or more counts. The V call is TRBV11-2, the J call TRBJ2-5; D is unresolved. The CDR3 covers 13 residues. Germline lookup yields CDR1 SGHAT and CDR2 FQNNGV. The V end lost 3 bases, the J end lost 5 bases, and 10 bases lay between the germline ends. The CDR3, as DNA: TGTGCCAGCAGCTTGTTCGGGCGGGAGACCCAGTACTTC. Protein sequence: CASSLFGRETQYF.

The chain couples TRBV28 to TRBJ2-7; D remains unclear. CDR3 length: 12 amino acids. CDR1 is MDHEN, CDR2 SYDVKM, per germline. V shed 8 bases and J shed 5 bases, with 13 bases lying between them. The DNA for the CDR3 is TGTGCCAGCCTCCGGTGGCCGGACGAGCAGTACTTC. Its translation is CASLRWPDEQYF.

This clonotype appeared many times. The chain couples TRBV28 to TRBJ2-1, with 13 bases that match TRBD2. The junction had 4 bases not matched to a gene; V was cut back by 2 bases and J by 6 bases. CDR3 length: 16 amino acids. Germline-derived CDR1 and CDR2 are MDHEN and SYDVKM. CDR3 loop: CASSLAGLAGVNEQFF. The CDR3 region has the DNA TGTGCCAGCAGTTTAGCAGGACTAGCGGGAGTCAATGAGCAGTTCTTC.

This clonotype has just a few counts. The chain couples TRBV7-3 to TRBJ2-2; perhaps TRBD1 as D (6 bases). This CDR3 contains 15 residues. V was pared by 1 base and J by 6 bases, with 12 bases between. Germline V lookup: CDR1 SGHTA, CDR2 FQGTGA. The CDR3: CASSLKRQGPGELFF. The DNA for the CDR3 is TGTGCCAGCAGCTTAAAACGGCAGGGGCCCGGGGAGCTGTTTTTT.

This chain connects TRBV4-1 to TRBJ2-1, with TRBD2 matching over 12 bases. This CDR3 has 15 amino acids. The germline V gene encodes CDR1 MGHRA and CDR2 YSYEKL. Losses at the gene ends were 1 base for V and 10 bases for J; bases not matched to a gene: 5. This chain's CDR3 is CASSQGLAGEEEQFF. CDR3 DNA: TGCGCCAGCAGCCAAGGACTAGCGGGAGAGGAGGAGCAGTTCTTC.

This rearrangement joins TRBV2 to TRBJ2-5; D perhaps matches TRBD2 (5 bases). Trimming stripped 8 bases from V and 5 bases from J, with 12 bases between. This CDR3 has 12 residues. CDR1 is SNHLY and CDR2 is FYNNEI in the germline V gene. The DNA for the CDR3 is TGTGCCAGCCCTCCGGGGTTGGAGACCCAGTACTTC. It codes for CASPPGLETQYF. Using reference TRBV2 and TRBJ2-5 for the parts outside the CDR3, the full variable domain is EPEVTQTPSHQVTQMGQEVILRCVPISNHLYFYWYRQILGQKVEFLVSFYNNEISEKSEIFDDQFSVERPDGSNFTLKIRSTKLEDSAMYFCASPPGLETQYFGPGTRLLVL.

This chain uses TRBV12-3 or TRBV12-4 with TRBJ2-7, with a possible D match to TRBD1 (6 bases). Trimming removed 6 bases at V and 2 bases at J, with 11 bases between. The CDR3 sequence is 13 residues long. CDR3 nucleotides: TGTGCCAGCAGACAAACAGGGACCTACGAGCAGTACTTC. Its protein is CASRQTGTYEQYF.

In this sample, this clonotype turned up a few times. The rearrangement links TRBV28 to TRBJ2-2; 12 bases are a match to TRBD1. Germline trimming cut 6 bases from V and 5 bases from J; bases unmatched to any gene: 16. The CDR3 sequence is 19 residues long. Looked up from germline, CDR1 is MDHEN and CDR2 is SYDVKM. The CDR3 DNA sequence: TGTGCCAGCAGCCCCGGGACAGGGGGCTCGGACTTAAGAACCGGGGAGCTGTTTTTT. This sequence encodes CASSPGTGGSDLRTGELFF.

The rearrangement links TRBV5-1 to TRBJ2-4, with D unresolved. The DNA end is a closer match to TRBJ2-5, so the J assignment may be wrong. The CDR3 has 14 amino acids. Germline lookup yields CDR1 SGHRS and CDR2 YFSETQ. In DNA form, the CDR3 reads TGCGCCAGCAGCTCTCAGGCTAACCAAGAGACCCAGTACTTC. It yields the protein CASSSQANQETQYF.

This clonotype was picked up a small number of times. The V gene is TRBV5-1, the J gene TRBJ1-5; 7 nucleotides line up with TRBD1. Trimming took 3 bases from V and 0 from J; bases not matched to a gene: 6. The length of the CDR3 is 16 residues. CDR1 and CDR2 (germline): SGHRS, YFSETQ. The CDR3 protein is CASSYDREFSNQPQHF. The CDR3 region has the DNA TGCGCCAGCAGCTATGACAGGGAATTTAGCAATCAGCCCCAGCATTTT.

The rearrangement links TRBV5-1 to TRBJ2-6; D not resolved. CDR1 and CDR2 (germline): SGHRS, YFSETQ. Trimming took off 7 bases at V and 0 bases at J, with 14 bases between the two ends. The CDR3 contains 16 residues. The chain's CDR3 is CASDDGQRSGANVLTF. The CDR3 DNA reads as TGCGCCAGCGATGATGGCCAACGCTCTGGGGCCAACGTCCTGACTTTC.

This clonotype was found a few times. The rearrangement links TRBV6-1 to TRBJ1-2; maybe TRBD1 (5 bases). Trimming left V 7 bases short and J 2 bases short, with 17 bases between. The CDR3 loop spans 15 amino acids. Germline V gene lookup returns CDR1 MNHNS and CDR2 SASEGT. Here the CDR3 reads CASTRDPVQNYGYTF. CDR3 nucleotides: TGTGCCAGCACCAGGGACCCCGTTCAAAACTATGGCTACACCTTC.

In its sample, this clonotype was seen many times. The chain is built from TRBV6-2 or TRBV6-3 and TRBJ1-5, with D unresolved. Trimming removed 5 bases from V and 2 bases from J, with 13 bases in between. The CDR3 totals 15 residues. Germline CDR1 reads MNHEY; CDR2 reads SVGEGT. The CDR3 nucleotides are TGTGCCAGCAGTCCCCAAGCTGACGGCAATCAGCCCCAGCATTTT. This sequence encodes CASSPQADGNQPQHF.

The rearrangement joins TRBV30 to TRBJ2-3, with TRBD2 matching over 8 bases. This CDR3 has 13 amino acids. CDR1 is GTSNPN, CDR2 SVGIG, per germline (reference sequence). V dropped 8 bases and J dropped 2; count of bases not matched to a gene: 6. The CDR3 region has the DNA TGTGCCCTTAAGCGGGGGAACACAGATACGCAGTATTTT. Protein: CALKRGNTDTQYF.

This clonotype has a count of ten or more. The chain carries TRBV10-3 and TRBJ1-5, with D perhaps TRBD1 (5 bases). V lost 6 bases and J lost 4, with 10 bases in between. This CDR3 contains 13 residues. CDR1 and CDR2 (germline): ENHRY, SYGVKD. The CDR3 DNA reads TGTGCCATCAGCGCCGCAGGGAATCAGCCCCAGCATTTT. Protein sequence: CAISAAGNQPQHF.